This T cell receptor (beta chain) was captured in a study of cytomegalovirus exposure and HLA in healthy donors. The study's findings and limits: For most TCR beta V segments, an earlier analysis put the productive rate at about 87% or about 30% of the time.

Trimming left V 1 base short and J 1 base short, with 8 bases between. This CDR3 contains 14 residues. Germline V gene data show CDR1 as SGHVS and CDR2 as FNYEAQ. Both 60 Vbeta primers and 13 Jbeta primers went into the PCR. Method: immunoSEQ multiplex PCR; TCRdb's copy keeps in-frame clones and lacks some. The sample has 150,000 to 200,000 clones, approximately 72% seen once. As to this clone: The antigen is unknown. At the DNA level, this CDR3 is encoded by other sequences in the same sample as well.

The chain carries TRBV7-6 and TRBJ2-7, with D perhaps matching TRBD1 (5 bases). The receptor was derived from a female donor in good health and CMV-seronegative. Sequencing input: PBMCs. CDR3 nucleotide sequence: TGTGCCAGCAGCTTAGATCAGGGTTCCTACGAGCAGTACTTC. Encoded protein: CASSLDQGSYEQYF.